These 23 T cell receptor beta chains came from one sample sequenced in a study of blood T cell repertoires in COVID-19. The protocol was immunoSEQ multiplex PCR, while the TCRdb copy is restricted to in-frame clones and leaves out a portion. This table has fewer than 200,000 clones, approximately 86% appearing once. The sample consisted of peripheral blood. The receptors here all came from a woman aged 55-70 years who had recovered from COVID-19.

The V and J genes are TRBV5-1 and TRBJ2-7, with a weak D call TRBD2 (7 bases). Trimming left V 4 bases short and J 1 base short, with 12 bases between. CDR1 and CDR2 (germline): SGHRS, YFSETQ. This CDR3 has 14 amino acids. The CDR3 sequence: CASSREDSSYEQYF. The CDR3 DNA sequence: TGCGCCAGCAGCCGGGAGGACAGTTCCTACGAGCAGTACTTC.

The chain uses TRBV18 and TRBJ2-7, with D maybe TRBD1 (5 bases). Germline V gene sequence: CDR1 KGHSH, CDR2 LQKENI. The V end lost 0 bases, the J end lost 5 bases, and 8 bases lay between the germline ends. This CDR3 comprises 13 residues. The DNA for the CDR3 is TGTGCCAGCTCACCACCCTCCAGGGACGAGCAGTACTTC. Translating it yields CASSPPSRDEQYF. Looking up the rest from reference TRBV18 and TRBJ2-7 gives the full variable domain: NAGVMQNPRHLVRRRGQEARLRCSPMKGHSHVYWYRQLPEEGLKFMVYLQKENIIDESGMPKERFSAEFPKEGPSILRIQQVVRGDSAAYFCASSPPSRDEQYFGPGTRLTVT.

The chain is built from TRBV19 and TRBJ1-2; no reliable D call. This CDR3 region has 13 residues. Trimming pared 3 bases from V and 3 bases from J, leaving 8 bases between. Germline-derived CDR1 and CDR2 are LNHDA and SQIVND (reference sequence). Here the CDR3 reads CASSIDIYYGYTF. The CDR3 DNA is TGTGCCAGTAGTATCGACATATACTATGGCTACACCTTC.

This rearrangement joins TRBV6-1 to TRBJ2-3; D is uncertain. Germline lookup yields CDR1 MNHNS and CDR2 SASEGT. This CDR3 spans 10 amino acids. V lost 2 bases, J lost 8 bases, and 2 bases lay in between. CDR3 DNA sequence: TGTGCCAGCAGTGAACTTACGCAGTATTTT. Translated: CASSELTQYF.

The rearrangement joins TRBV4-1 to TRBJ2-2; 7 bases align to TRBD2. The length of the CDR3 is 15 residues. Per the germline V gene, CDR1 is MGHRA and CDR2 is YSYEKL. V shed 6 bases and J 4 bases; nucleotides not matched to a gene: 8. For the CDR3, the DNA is TGCGCCAGCAGTCTTCGGGGGGAAGGCACCGGGGAGCTGTTTTTT. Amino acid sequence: CASSLRGEGTGELFF.

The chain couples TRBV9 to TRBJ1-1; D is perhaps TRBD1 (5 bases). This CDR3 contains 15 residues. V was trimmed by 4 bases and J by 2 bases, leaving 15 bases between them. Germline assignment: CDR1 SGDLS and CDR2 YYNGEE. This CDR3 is CASSPNSRGNTEAFF. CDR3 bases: TGTGCCAGCAGCCCAAATTCTAGGGGTAACACTGAAGCTTTCTTT.

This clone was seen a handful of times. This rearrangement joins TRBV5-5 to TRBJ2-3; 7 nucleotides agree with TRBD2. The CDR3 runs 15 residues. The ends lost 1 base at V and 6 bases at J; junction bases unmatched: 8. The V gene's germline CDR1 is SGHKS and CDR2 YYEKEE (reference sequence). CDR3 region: CASSLRTGGLDTQYF. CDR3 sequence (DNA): TGTGCCAGCAGCTTGCGGACGGGGGGTTTGGATACGCAGTATTTT.

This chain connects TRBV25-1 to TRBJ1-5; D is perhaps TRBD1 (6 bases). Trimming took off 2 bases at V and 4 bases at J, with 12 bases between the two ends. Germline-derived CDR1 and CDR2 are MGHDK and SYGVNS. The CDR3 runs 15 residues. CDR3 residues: CASSEGGSANQPQHF. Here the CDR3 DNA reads TGTGCCAGCAGTGAAGGGGGCAGCGCAAATCAGCCCCAGCATTTT.

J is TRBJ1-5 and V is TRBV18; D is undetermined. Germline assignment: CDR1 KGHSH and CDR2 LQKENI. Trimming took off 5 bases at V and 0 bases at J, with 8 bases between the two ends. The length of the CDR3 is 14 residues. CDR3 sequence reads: CASSTTDSNQPQHF. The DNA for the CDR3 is TGTGCCAGCTCAACCACTGATAGCAATCAGCCCCAGCATTTT.

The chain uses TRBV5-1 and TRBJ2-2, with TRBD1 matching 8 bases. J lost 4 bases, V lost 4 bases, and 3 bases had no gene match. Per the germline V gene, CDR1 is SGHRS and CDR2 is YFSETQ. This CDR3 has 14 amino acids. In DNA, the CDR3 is TGCGCCAGCAGCCCCAGGGGGCTCACCGGGGAGCTGTTTTTT. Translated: CASSPRGLTGELFF.

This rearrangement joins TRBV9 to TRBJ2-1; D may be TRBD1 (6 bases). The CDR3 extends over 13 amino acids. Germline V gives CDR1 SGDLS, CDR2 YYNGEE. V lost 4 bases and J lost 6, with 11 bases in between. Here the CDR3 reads CASSQTGGNEQFF. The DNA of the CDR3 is TGTGCCAGCAGCCAGACAGGTGGCAATGAGCAGTTCTTC. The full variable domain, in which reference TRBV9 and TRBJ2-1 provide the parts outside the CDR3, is DSGVTQTPKHLITATGQRVTLRCSPRSGDLSVYWYQQSLDQGLQFLIQYYNGEERAKGNILERFSAQQFPDLHSELNLSSLELGDSALYFCASSQTGGNEQFFGPGTRLTVL.

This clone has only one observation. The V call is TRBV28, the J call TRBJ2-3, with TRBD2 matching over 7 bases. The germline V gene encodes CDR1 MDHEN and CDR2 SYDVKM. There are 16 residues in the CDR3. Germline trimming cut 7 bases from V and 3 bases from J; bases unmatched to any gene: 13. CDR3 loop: CASTGGSAGWTDTQYF. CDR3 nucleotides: TGTGCCAGCACCGGGGGGAGCGCGGGGTGGACAGATACGCAGTATTTT.

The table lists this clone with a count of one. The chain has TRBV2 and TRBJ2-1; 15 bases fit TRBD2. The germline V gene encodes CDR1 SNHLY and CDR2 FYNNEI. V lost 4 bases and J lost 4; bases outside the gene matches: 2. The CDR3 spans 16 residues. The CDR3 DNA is TGTGCCAGCAGTGTGGGGACTAGCGGGGGGTACAATGAGCAGTTCTTC. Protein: CASSVGTSGGYNEQFF.

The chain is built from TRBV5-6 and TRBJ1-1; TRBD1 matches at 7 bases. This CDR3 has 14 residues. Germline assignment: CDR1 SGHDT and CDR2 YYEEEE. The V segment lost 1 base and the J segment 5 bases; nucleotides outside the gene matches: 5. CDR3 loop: CASSLFNRGTEAFF. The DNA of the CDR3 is TGTGCCAGCAGCTTGTTTAACAGGGGAACTGAAGCTTTCTTT.

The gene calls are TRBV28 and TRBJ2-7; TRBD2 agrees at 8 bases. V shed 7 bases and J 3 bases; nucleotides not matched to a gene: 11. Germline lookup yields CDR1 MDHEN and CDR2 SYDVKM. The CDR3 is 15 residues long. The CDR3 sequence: CASKTAAGGNYEQYF. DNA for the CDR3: TGTGCCAGCAAGACGGCGGCGGGGGGCAACTACGAGCAGTACTTC.

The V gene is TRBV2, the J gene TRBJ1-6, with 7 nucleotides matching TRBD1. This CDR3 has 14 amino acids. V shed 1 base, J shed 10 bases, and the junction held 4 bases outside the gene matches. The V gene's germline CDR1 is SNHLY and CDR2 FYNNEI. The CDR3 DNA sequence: TGTGCCAGCAGTGAAGAGAGGGGGCGATCACCCCTCCACTTT. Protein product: CASSEERGRSPLHF.

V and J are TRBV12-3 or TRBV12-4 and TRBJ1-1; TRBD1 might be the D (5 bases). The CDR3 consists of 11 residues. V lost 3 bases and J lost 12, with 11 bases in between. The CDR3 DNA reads TGTGCCAGCAGTTTGACCGGGGGGTCTTTCTTT. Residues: CASSLTGGSFF.

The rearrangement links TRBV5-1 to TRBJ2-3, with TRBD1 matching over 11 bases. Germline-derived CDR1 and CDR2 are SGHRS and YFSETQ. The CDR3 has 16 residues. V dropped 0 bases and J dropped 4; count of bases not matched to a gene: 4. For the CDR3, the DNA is TGCGCCAGCAGCTTGGGCGGGACAGGGGGGCCAGATACGCAGTATTTT. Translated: CASSLGGTGGPDTQYF.

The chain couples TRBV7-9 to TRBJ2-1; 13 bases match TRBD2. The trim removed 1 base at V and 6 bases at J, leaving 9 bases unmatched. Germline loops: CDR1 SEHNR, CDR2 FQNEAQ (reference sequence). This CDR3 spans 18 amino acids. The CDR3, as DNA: TGTGCCAGCAGCTTAGGACCATCGGGACTAGCGGGGACCAATGAGCAGTTCTTC. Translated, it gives CASSLGPSGLAGTNEQFF.

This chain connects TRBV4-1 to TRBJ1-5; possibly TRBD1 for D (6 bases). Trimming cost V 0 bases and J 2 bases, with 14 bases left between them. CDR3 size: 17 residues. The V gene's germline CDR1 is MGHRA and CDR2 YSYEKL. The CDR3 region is CASSQDPQGLGNQPQHF. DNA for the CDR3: TGCGCCAGCAGCCAAGATCCACAGGGTCTGGGCAATCAGCCCCAGCATTTT.

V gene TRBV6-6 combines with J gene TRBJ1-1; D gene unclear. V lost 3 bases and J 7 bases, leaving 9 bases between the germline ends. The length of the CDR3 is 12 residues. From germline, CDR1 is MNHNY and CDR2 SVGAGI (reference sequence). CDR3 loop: CASSYSRVEAFF. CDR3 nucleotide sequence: TGTGCCAGCAGTTATTCCCGGGTTGAAGCTTTCTTT.

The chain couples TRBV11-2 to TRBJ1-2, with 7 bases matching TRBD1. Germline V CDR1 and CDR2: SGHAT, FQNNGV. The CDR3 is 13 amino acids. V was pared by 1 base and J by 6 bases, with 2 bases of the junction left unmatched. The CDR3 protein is CASSLGGTDGYTF. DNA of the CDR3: TGTGCCAGCAGCTTAGGTGGGACAGATGGCTACACCTTC.

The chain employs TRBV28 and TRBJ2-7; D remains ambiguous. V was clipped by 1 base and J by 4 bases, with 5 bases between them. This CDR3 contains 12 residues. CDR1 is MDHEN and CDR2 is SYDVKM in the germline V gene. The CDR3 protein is CASSLFNYEQYF. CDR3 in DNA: TGTGCCAGCAGTTTATTCAATTACGAGCAGTACTTC.